The entry that follows covers one TCR beta chain sequence. The antigen remains unidentified. This specimen comes from a study of response to subunit inactivated influenza vaccine. Study-wide results and caveats: Each seasonal influenza vaccination, the authors suggested, recruits few new T cells.

This CDR3 contains 15 residues. The V gene's germline CDR1 is SNHLY and CDR2 FYNNEI. Trimming left V 6 bases short and J 9 bases short, with 21 bases between. TCRdb called the RT-PCR reads again in MiXCR, with one record for every CDR3 protein. The repertoire holds 430,000 or so distinct CDR3 sequences, with around 9.9% as singletons. This chain connects TRBV2 to TRBJ2-1; tentative D call: TRBD2 (6 bases). The starting material was PBMCs from blood, obtained about 40 days after vaccination. The source of this sequence is a man between 45 and 60 years old who received an inactivated influenza vaccine. CDR3 sequence: CASSPRLTRGSEQFF. DNA for the CDR3: TGTGCCAGCAGCCCGCGACTTACTCGGGGGAGTGAGCAGTTCTTC.